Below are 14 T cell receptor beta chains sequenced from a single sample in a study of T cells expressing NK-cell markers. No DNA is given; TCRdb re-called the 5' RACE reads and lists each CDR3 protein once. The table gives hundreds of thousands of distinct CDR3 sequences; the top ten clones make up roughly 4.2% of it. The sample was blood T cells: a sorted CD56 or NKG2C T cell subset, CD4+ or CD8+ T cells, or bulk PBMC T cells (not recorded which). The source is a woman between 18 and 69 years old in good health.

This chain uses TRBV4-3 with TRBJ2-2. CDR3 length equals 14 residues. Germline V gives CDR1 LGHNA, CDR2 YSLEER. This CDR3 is CASSQDWSVRELFF.

CDR3 sequence: CASSPSGFSYNEQFF. This chain connects TRBV11-2 to TRBJ2-1; absent DNA, TCRdb's TRBD2 call cannot be checked. The CDR3 has 15 residues. The germline V gene has CDR1 SGHAT and CDR2 FQNNGV.

The CDR3 protein is CSVSILAGVADTQYF. J is TRBJ2-3 and V is TRBV29-1; the TRBD2 assignment by TCRdb is unverifiable without DNA. The V gene's germline CDR1 is SQVTM and CDR2 ANQGSEA. This CDR3 comprises 15 residues.

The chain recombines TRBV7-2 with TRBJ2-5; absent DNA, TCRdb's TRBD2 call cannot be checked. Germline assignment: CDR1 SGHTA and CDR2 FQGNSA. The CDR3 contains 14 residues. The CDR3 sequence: CASSKGTPKETQYF.

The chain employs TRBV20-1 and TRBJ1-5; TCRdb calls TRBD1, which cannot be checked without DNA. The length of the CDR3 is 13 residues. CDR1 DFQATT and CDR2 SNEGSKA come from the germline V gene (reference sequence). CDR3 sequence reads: CSANRQNNQPQHF.

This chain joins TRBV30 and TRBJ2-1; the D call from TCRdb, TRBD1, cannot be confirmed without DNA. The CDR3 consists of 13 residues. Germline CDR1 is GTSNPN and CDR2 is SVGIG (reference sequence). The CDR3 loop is CAWDRVARSEQFF.

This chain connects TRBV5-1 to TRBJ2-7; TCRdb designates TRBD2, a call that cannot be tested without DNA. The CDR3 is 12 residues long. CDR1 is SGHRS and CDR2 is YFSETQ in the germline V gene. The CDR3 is CASALDSYEQYF.

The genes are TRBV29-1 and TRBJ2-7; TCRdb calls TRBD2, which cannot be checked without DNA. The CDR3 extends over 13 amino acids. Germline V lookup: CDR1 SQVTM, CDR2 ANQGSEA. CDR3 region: CSARAGGRDEQYF.

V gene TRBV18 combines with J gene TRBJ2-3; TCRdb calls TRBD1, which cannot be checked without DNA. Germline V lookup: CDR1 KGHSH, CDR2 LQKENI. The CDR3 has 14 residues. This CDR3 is CASFTGRGQDTQYF.

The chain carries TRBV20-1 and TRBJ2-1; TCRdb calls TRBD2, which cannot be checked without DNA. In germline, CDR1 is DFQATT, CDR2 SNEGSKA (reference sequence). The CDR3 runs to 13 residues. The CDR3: CSVLAKPRNEQFF.

CDR3 residues: CASTSKGAGTDTQYF. The rearrangement links TRBV6-1 to TRBJ2-3; the TRBD1 assignment by TCRdb is unverifiable without DNA. CDR3 length: 15 amino acids. CDR1 MNHNS and CDR2 SASEGT come from the germline V gene.

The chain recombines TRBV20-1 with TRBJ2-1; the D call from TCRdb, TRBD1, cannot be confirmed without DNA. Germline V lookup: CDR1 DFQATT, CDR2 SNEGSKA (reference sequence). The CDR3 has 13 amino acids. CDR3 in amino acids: CSALGRSNNEQFF.

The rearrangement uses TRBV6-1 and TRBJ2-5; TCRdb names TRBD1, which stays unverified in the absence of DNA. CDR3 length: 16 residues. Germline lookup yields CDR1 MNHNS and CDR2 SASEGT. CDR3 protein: CASSDPKGRAGETQYF.

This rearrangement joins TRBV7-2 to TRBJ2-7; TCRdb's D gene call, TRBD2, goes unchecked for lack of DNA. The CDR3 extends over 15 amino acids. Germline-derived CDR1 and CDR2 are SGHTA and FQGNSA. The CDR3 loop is CASSTGLAATYEQYF.